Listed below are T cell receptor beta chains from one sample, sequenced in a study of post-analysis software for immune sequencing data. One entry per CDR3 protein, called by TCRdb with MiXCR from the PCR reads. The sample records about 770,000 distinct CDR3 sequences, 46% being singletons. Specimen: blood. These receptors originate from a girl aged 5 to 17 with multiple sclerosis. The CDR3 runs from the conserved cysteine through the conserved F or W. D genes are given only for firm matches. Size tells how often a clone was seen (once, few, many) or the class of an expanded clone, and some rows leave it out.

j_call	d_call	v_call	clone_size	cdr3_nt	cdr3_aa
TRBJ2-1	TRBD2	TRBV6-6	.	TGTGCCAGCAGTACCCTAGCGGGAAGGGATGAGCAGTTCTTC	CASSTLAGRDEQFF
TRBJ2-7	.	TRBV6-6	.	TGTGCCAGCAGTACCTCCTCTAAGTACGAGCAGTACTTC	CASSTSSKYEQYF
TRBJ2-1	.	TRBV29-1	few	TGCAGCGTTGGGGAGTTGAACAATGAGCAGTTCTTC	CSVGELNNEQFF
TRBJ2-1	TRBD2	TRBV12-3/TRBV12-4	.	TGTGCCAGCAGTTTAGAAGGGACTAGCGACAATGAGCAGTTCTTC	CASSLEGTSDNEQFF
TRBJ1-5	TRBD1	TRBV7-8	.	TGTGCCAGCAGCACCGGACAGGTCAGCAATCAGCCCCAGCATTTT	CASSTGQVSNQPQHF
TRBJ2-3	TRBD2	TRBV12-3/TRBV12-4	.	TGTGCCAGCAGTTTTGATTCTAGCGGGGTGAATACGCAGTATTTT	CASSFDSSGVNTQYF
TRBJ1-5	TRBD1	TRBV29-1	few	TGCAGCGTTGTAACAGGGGATTATCAGCCCCAGCATTTT	CSVVTGDYQPQHF
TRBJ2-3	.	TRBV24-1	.	TGTGCCACCAGTGATTTCGGTGGGGATACGCAGTATTTT	CATSDFGGDTQYF
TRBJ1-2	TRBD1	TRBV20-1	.	TGCAGTGCTAGAGCCCCGGGACAGATCTATGGCTACACCTTC	CSARAPGQIYGYTF
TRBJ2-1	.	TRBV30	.	TGTGCCTGGAGTGTATTGAAGGGGAATTTGGGCAATGAGCAGTTCTTC	CAWSVLKGNLGNEQFF
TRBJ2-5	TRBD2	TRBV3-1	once	TGTGCCAGCAGCCGAAGACTAGCGCCCCAAGAGACCCAGTACTTC	CASSRRLAPQETQYF
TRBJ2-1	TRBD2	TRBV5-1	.	TGCGCCAGCTCCTCTAATGCGGGAGCGGGCAATGAGCAGTTCTTC	CASSSNAGAGNEQFF
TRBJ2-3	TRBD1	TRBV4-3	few	TGCGCCAGCAGCCAAGGGACAGGGACTAGCACAGATACGCAGTATTTT	CASSQGTGTSTDTQYF
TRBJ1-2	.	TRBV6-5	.	TGTGCCAGCAGTTACAACCAGGGGAGCTATGGCTACACCTTC	CASSYNQGSYGYTF
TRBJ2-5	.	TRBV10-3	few	TGTGCCATCAGTGAGTCGGGGGAGCCGACCCAGTACTTC	CAISESGEPTQYF
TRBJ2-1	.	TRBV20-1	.	TGCAGTGCTAGTCCGGGGGTTGGCGGGGAGCTGTTCTTC	CSASPGVGGELFF
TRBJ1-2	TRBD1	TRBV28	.	TGTGCCAGCGGGGAGACAGGGTCTAACTATGGCTACACCTTC	CASGETGSNYGYTF
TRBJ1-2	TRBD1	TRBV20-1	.	TGCAGTGCTACGGACAGGGTTGACAACTATGGCTACACCTTC	CSATDRVDNYGYTF
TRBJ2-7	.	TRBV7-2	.	TGTGCCATCAGCTTACCTCAGGACAGCAACTCCTACGAGCAGTACTTC	CAISLPQDSNSYEQYF
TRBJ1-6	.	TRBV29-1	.	TGCAGCGTTGGAGGAGGGGGGGACTCACCCCTCCACTTT	CSVGGGGDSPLHF
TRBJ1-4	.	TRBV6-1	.	TGTGCCAGCGGCCAATTTGGGGGAAGGACCTATGCAACTAATGAAAAACTGTTTTTT	CASGQFGGRTYATNEKLFF
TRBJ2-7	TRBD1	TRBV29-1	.	TGCAGCGTTCTAAAGGACAGGGGCTACGAGCAGTACTTC	CSVLKDRGYEQYF